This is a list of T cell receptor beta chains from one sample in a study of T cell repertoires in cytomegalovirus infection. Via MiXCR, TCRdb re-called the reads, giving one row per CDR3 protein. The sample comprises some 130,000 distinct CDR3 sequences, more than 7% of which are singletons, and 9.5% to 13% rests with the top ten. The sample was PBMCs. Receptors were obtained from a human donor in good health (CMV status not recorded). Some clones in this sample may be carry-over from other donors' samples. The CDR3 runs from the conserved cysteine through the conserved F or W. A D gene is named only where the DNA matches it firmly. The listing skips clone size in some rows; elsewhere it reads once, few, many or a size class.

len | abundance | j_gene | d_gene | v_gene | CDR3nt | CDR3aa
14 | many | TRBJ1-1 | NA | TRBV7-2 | TGTGCCAGCAGCGACCAACTAGGGGGATTTGAAGCTTTCTTT | CASSDQLGGFEAFF
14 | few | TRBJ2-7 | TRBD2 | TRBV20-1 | TGCAGCTACGAGCCCCTCCAGGGAGGGCACGAGCAGTACTTC | CSYEPLQGGHEQYF
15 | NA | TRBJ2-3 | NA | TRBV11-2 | TGTGCCAGCAGCTCCCAGGGGCGTGGCACAGATACGCAGTATTTT | CASSSQGRGTDTQYF
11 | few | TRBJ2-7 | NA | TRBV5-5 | TGTGCCAGCAGCTTTTCGGCCGAGCAGTACTTC | CASSFSAEQYF
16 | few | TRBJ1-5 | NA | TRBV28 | TGTGCCAGCAGTTTACCCCAGGGGAGTAGCAATCAGCCCCAGCATTTT | CASSLPQGSSNQPQHF
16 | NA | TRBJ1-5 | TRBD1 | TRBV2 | TGTGCCAGCAGTGAAGCGGGACAGATTAGCAATCAGCCCCAGCATTTT | CASSEAGQISNQPQHF
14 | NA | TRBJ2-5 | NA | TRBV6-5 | TGTGCCAGCAGTTACTCGGGGGTCGGAGAGACCCAGTACTTC | CASSYSGVGETQYF
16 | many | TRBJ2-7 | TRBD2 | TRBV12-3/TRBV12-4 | TGTGCCAGCAGTCCCCCTTTAGCGGGGGGGGTCTACGAGCAGTACTTC | CASSPPLAGGVYEQYF
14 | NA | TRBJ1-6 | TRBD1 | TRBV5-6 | TGTGCCAGCAGCTTCAGGGGGCGGAATTCACCCCTCCACTTT | CASSFRGRNSPLHF
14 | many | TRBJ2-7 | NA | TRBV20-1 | TGCAGTGCTAGCGAGACCGTCTGGACCTACGAGCAGTACTTC | CSASETVWTYEQYF
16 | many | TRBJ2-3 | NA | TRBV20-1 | TGCAGTGCTAACGAGGGCCGATTAGATAGCACAGATACGCAGTATTTT | CSANEGRLDSTDTQYF
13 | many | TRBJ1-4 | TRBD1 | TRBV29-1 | TGCAGCGTACGACAGGGGAGAGGTGAAAAACTGTTTTTT | CSVRQGRGEKLFF
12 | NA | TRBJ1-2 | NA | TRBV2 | TGTGCCAGCAGTGAAGTAGTCCGTGGCTACACCTTC | CASSEVVRGYTF
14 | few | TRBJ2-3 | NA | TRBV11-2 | TGTGCCAGCAGCTTACTAACACTCACAGATACGCAGTATTTT | CASSLLTLTDTQYF
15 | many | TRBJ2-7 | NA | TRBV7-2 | TGTGCCAGCAGCTTAGACGGCTCTTCCTCCTACGAGCAGTACTTC | CASSLDGSSSYEQYF
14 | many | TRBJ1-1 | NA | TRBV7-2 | TGTGCCAGCACCACAAGACTTCTGAACACTGAAGCTTTCTTT | CASTTRLLNTEAFF
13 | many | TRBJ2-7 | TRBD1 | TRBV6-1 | TGTGCCAGCAGTTGGCAGGGGGCGGGCGAGCAGTACTTC | CASSWQGAGEQYF
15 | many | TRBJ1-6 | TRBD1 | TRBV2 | TGTGCCAGCAGTGCCACGGGACAGCATAATTCACCCCTCCACTTT | CASSATGQHNSPLHF
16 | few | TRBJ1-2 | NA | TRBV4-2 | TGTGCCAGCAGCCAAGAAGGGAGTTTTTCCTACTATGGCTACACCTTC | CASSQEGSFSYYGYTF
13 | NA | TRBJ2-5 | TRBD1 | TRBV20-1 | TGCAGTGCTTCGGACAGGGCCCAGGGGACCCAGTACTTC | CSASDRAQGTQYF
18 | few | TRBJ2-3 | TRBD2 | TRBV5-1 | TGCGCCAGCAGCTCGGGACTAGCGGGGGGGCAGGGCACAGATACGCAGTATTTT | CASSSGLAGGQGTDTQYF
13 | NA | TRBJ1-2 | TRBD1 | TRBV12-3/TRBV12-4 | TGTGCCAGCACCTTCGGACAGGGATATGGCTACACCTTC | CASTFGQGYGYTF
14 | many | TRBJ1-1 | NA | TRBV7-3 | TGTGCCAGCAGCTTAAAGTCAGGGGCTACTGAAGCTTTCTTT | CASSLKSGATEAFF
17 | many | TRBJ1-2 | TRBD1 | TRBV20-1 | TGCAGTGCGCCGGTTTCGGGAAGGGGGCGACGGAACTATGGCTACACCTTC | CSAPVSGRGRRNYGYTF
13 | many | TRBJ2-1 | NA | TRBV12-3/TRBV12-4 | TGTGCCAGCAGTTTAAACAGCCGGAATGAGCAGTTCTTC | CASSLNSRNEQFF
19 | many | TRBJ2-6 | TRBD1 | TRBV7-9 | TGTGCCAGCAGCTCAACCCGGGACAGGCCTTACTCTGGGGCCAACGTCCTGACTTTC | CASSSTRDRPYSGANVLTF
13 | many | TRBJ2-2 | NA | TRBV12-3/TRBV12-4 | TGTGCCAGCCTAACCAGGGGGGCCGGGGAGCTGTTTTTT | CASLTRGAGELFF
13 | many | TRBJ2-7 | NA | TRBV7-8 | TGTGCCAGCAGTGGCGGGCAGTCCTACGAGCAGTACTTC | CASSGGQSYEQYF
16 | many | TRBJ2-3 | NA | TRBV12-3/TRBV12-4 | TGTGCCAGCAGTTTAGCGCATGGCGGGGGCTTGGATACGCAGTATTTT | CASSLAHGGGLDTQYF